Detailed here is one TCR beta chain. These data are taken from a study of Ad26.COV2.S vaccination and SARS-CoV-2 variants. TCRdb's copy holds only in-frame clones and misses some; the assay was immunoSEQ multiplex PCR. The sample lists some 500,000 clones, 89% occurring once. Germline V gene data show CDR1 as LNHDA and CDR2 as SQIVND (reference sequence). The CDR3 totals 14 residues. V lost 8 bases and J lost 3, with 14 bases in between. Regarding treatment: around 19 received Ad26.COV2.S at low or high dose, single or two shots; about 5 received placebo; per-sample allocation not given. The samples date from day 63 after the first vaccine or placebo injection.

The chain couples TRBV19 to TRBJ1-5; D not certain. The sequence was collected from a person aged 18-60 years who received the Ad26.COV2.S COVID-19 vaccine or a placebo. The sample in question was peripheral blood, obtained in a trial of Ad26.COV2.S vaccine versus placebo. CDR3 loop: CASSSRVSNQPQHF. CDR3 sequence (DNA): TGTGCCAGTTCCTCAAGGGTCTCCAATCAGCCCCAGCATTTT.